This entry concerns a single T cell receptor (beta chain). Each CDR3 protein gets one entry after TCRdb re-called the 5' RACE reads with MiXCR. Of a few hundred thousand distinct CDR3 sequences listed, 20% to 25% are singletons. These data come from a study of T-cell memory formation after mild COVID-19. Trimming shortened V by 3 bases and J by 5 bases, and 11 bases separated the two germline ends. The CDR3 is 13 amino acids. Germline values: CDR1 SEHNR, CDR2 FQNEAQ (reference sequence). The TCR comes from an adult woman who had mild COVID-19 (a few samples of this study predate the infection). Cell type and time point are not known. The rearrangement joins TRBV7-9 to TRBJ2-7, with a tentative D call TRBD1 (5 bases). Material for sequencing was PBMCs or a T cell subset sorted from them (not recorded which). The CDR3 region is CASSLRQSNEQYF. Here the CDR3 DNA reads TGTGCCAGCAGCTTGAGACAGAGCAACGAGCAGTACTTC.